This T cell receptor beta chain was sequenced for a study of shared clonotypes between healthy human individuals. Looking at the study overall: CD4 naive cells filled three plates per donor, CD4 memory three, CD8 naive two and CD8 memory one.

Overall study results and limits: Among a handful of donors, about 5% of naive CD4 clonotypes were found in common.

On this clone: Its target is unknown.

Naive CD8 populations comprised CD45RO-negative cells positively selected for CCR7, excluding terminally differentiated effector memory CD45RA+ cells. Trimming removed 5 bases at V and 3 bases at J, with 16 bases between. The CDR3 has 15 amino acids. In germline, CDR1 is SGHNT, CDR2 YENEEA. The authors distributed each subset's genomic DNA evenly over several immunoSEQ plates. The protocol was immunoSEQ multiplex PCR, while the TCRdb copy is restricted to in-frame clones and leaves out a portion. The sample has some 2,100,000 clones, 85% to 95% seen once. The source of this sequence is a man aged 18 to 29 in good health. Some clones in this sample may be carry-over from other donors' samples. Sequences were obtained from naive CD8+ T cells from PBMCs. This sequence joins TRBV11-3 and TRBJ2-5, with a possible D match to TRBD1 (6 bases). CDR3 in DNA: TGTGCCAGCAGCCAACACAGGGAAGGGGAAGAGACCCAGTACTTC. Protein: CASSQHREGEETQYF. Complete variable domain (other parts from reference TRBV11-3 and TRBJ2-5): EAGVVQSPRYKIIEKKQPVAFWCNPISGHNTLYWYLQNLGQGPELLIRYENEEAVDDSQLPKDRFSAERLKGVDSTLKIQPAELGDSAVYLCASSQHREGEETQYFGPGTRLLVL.